This TCR beta chain was obtained from a study of blood T cell repertoires in COVID-19. At the level of the study: Sources were T cells, B-cell-depleted T cells, or PBMCs; the material itself was cDNA or gDNA.

The assay was immunoSEQ multiplex PCR, and TCRdb's table has in-frame clones only and misses some. The table lists approximately 15,000 clones, about 89% of them singletons. With 3 bases removed from V and 7 bases from J, the gap between germline ends came to 21 bases. The CDR3 sequence is 17 residues long. In germline, CDR1 is SGHTA, CDR2 FQGNSA. Sequenced: peripheral blood. The chain combines TRBV7-2 with TRBJ2-2, with a tentative D call TRBD2 (6 bases). The receptor's source is a woman between 65 and 79 years old in a cohort sampled during active or convalescent COVID-19. Written as DNA, the CDR3 is TGTGCCAGCAGCTTCTCACCGGGACTCTTGAGCGTCGGGGAGCTGTTTTTT. As protein: CASSFSPGLLSVGELFF.